What follows are 5 T cell receptor beta chains derived from one specimen sequenced in a study of T cells in Graves' hyperthyroidism and ophthalmopathy. RNA transcripts yielded amplified TCR beta CDR3 regions. HTBI primers were the set used in a first-round RT-PCR of the TCR CDR3. TCRdb reprocessed the multiplex PCR reads with MiXCR, giving one entry per CDR3 protein. Of under 450,000 distinct CDR3 sequences listed, about 15% are singletons. The specimen sequenced was blood. These TCRs come from a woman under 40 with Graves' hyperthyroidism that later progressed to Graves' ophthalmopathy.

With respect to this clonotype: This may arise from a read error, as a much more abundant clone is one base away. The rearrangement links TRBV29-1 to TRBJ1-5; D call uncertain. This CDR3 region has 13 residues. Germline V CDR1 and CDR2: SQVTM, ANQGSEA. The V and J ends lost 3 bases and 6 bases respectively, with 12 bases between them. For the CDR3, the DNA is TGCAGCGTTGACGAGTGGGAAGGTCAGCCCCAGCATTTT. Protein sequence: CSVDEWEGQPQHF.

This clonotype was observed a handful of times. The rearrangement joins TRBV6-5 to TRBJ1-1, with D possibly being TRBD1 (6 bases). Per germline, CDR1 MNHEY and CDR2 SVGAGI. The CDR3 runs to 18 residues. Trimming left V 1 base short and J 3 bases short, with 21 bases between. The CDR3 here is CASSYFSLLTGSDTEAFF. DNA for the CDR3: TGTGCCAGCAGTTACTTCTCCCTGTTAACAGGGTCGGACACTGAAGCTTTCTTT.

This clonotype has more than one count but fewer than ten. The gene calls are TRBV6-2 or TRBV6-3 and TRBJ1-4, with 7 bases matching TRBD1. Per the germline V gene, CDR1 is MNHEY and CDR2 is SVGEGT. The V gene end was trimmed by 2 bases and the J gene end by 10 bases; junction bases not matched to a gene: 13. CDR3 size: 16 residues. CDR3 amino acids: CASSYASGTVTGKLFF. The CDR3 DNA reads TGTGCCAGCAGTTACGCCTCCGGGACAGTGACAGGAAAACTGTTTTTT.

This clonotype came up a few times. This chain connects TRBV20-1 to TRBJ2-4, with 11 bases that match TRBD1. This CDR3 is built from 11 residues. Trimming at V came to 5 bases and at J to 15 bases, leaving 6 bases not matched to a gene. CDR1 is DFQATT, CDR2 SNEGSKA, per germline (reference sequence). The CDR3 sequence is CSARTGGNLYF. The CDR3 bases are TGCAGTGCTCGGACAGGGGGCAATCTGTACTTC.

This clonotype has at least ten counts. The J gene is TRBJ1-2, the V gene TRBV24-1, with TRBD1 matching 9 bases. V shed 3 bases, J shed 6 bases, and the junction held 4 bases outside the gene matches. The CDR3 has 14 residues. Germline values: CDR1 KGHDR, CDR2 SFDVKD. CDR3 nucleotide sequence: TGTGCCACCAGTGATAGAACAGGGGGCCATGGCTACACCTTC. The encoded protein is CATSDRTGGHGYTF.